This paragraph reports one TCR beta chain. The identical CDR3 is also encoded by other nucleotide sequences in the sample. These data originate in a study of shared clonotypes between healthy human individuals. TCRdb's copy holds only in-frame clones and misses some; the assay was immunoSEQ multiplex PCR. This sample has about 2 million clones, with approximately 95% found just once. Trimming took 1 base from V and 4 from J, leaving 4 bases between them. The CDR3 runs 12 residues. Per germline, CDR1 SNHLY and CDR2 FYNNEI. Naive CD8 populations comprised CD45RO-negative cells positively selected for CCR7, excluding terminally differentiated effector memory CD45RA+ cells.

The sequenced material came from naive CD8+ T cells sorted from blood. The source of this sequence is a man aged 18-30 years in good health. J is TRBJ2-5 and V is TRBV2; D not resolved. The CDR3 spells CASSEGGETQYF. CDR3 DNA: TGTGCCAGCAGTGAAGGGGGAGAGACCCAGTACTTC.